The 9 T cell receptor beta chains in this list originate from one sample, sequenced in a study of Graves' ophthalmopathy and Graves' hyperthyroidism. Using RNA transcripts, the TCR beta CDR3 regions were amplified. HTBI-primed RT-PCR formed the first round, and a multiplex PCR formed the second. TCRdb re-analysed the multiplex PCR reads in MiXCR, keeping a single row per CDR3 protein. The sample carries roughly 300,000 distinct CDR3 sequences, about a sixth recorded once. Input material: peripheral blood. These receptors originate from an adult man with Graves' ophthalmopathy.

This clonotype was picked up many times. The rearrangement joins TRBV5-1 to TRBJ1-5; maybe TRBD1 (6 bases). Trimming removed 0 bases at V and 6 bases at J, with 16 bases between. There are 16 residues in the CDR3. Germline V gene lookup returns CDR1 SGHRS and CDR2 YFSETQ. CDR3 coding DNA: TGCGCCAGCAGCTTGGGCAGCGGGGGGGCCGGTCAGCCCCAGCATTTT. Its protein product is CASSLGSGGAGQPQHF.

This clonotype was seen more than once but under ten times. The rearrangement links TRBV29-1 to TRBJ1-1; D perhaps matches TRBD1 (6 bases). The V end was cut by 6 bases, the J end by 4 bases, with 18 bases between. CDR1 is SQVTM and CDR2 is ANQGSEA in the germline V gene. The CDR3 is 14 amino acids. CDR3 DNA: TGCAGCGTCTCACAGGGAATGGGGGGCACTGAAGCTTTCTTT. Protein: CSVSQGMGGTEAFF.

For this clonotype: This may be a read error: a much more frequent sequence differs by one nucleotide. This chain connects TRBV5-5 to TRBJ1-2, with 8 bases matching TRBD1. J lost 8 bases, V lost 2 bases, and 8 bases had no gene match. CDR1 is SGHKS, CDR2 YYEKEE, per germline (reference sequence). The CDR3 totals 14 residues. Here the CDR3 DNA reads TGTGCCAGCAGCTTACTGGTCAGGGGGCGAGGCTACACCTTC. Translation gives CASSLLVRGRGYTF. Drawing the rest from reference TRBV5-5 and TRBJ1-2, the complete variable domain is DAGVTQSPTHLIKTRGQQVTLRCSPISGHKSVSWYQQVLGQGPQFIFQYYEKEERGRGNFPDRFSARQFPNYSSELNVNALLLGDSALYLCASSLLVRGRGYTFGSGTRLTVV.

The sample holds many counts of this clonotype. This rearrangement joins TRBV12-3 or TRBV12-4 to TRBJ1-2; TRBD1 is a possible D gene (5 bases). This CDR3 has 11 residues. V was cut by 5 bases and J by 8 bases, with 9 bases left in between. Here the CDR3 reads CASSVRDGYTF. The CDR3 bases are TGTGCCAGCAGTGTCAGGGACGGCTACACCTTC.

A few counts support this clonotype. The chain uses TRBV6-1 and TRBJ2-2; 10 positions match TRBD1. CDR1 and CDR2 (germline): MNHNS, SASEGT. The CDR3 is 16 amino acids. V trimming: 2 bases; J trimming: 6 bases; junction bases outside the gene matches: 6. In DNA form, the CDR3 reads TGTGCCAGCAGTGAACTTGGACAGGGGGTCCCCGGGGAGCTGTTTTTT. It codes for CASSELGQGVPGELFF.

This clonotype was counted a few times. This chain links TRBV13 with TRBJ1-2, with D tentatively TRBD1 (5 bases). Germline lookup yields CDR1 PRHDT and CDR2 FYEKMQ (reference sequence). The CDR3 has 18 residues. Trimming took off 5 bases at V and 1 base at J, with 23 bases between the two ends. CDR3 sequence: CASSRVAGDGLFNYGYTF. The CDR3 DNA reads as TGTGCCAGCAGCCGGGTGGCGGGGGACGGGCTGTTTAACTATGGCTACACCTTC.

This clonotype has at least ten counts. V and J are TRBV12-3 or TRBV12-4 and TRBJ1-6, with D uncertain. Trimming stripped 6 bases from V and 9 bases from J, with 9 bases between. This CDR3 is 12 amino acids long. As DNA, the CDR3 is TGTGCCAGCAGCAACCCTTCTTCACCCCTCCACTTT. This codes for CASSNPSSPLHF.

The rearrangement links TRBV7-2 to TRBJ1-5, with a possible D match to TRBD1 (6 bases). Per the germline V gene, CDR1 is SGHTA and CDR2 is FQGNSA. Deletions cut 4 bases from V and 7 bases from J, with 17 bases between. This CDR3 region has 15 residues. The CDR3 DNA sequence: TGTGCCAGCAGCTCAACCAGGGGCCAGGGCCAGCCCCAGCATTTT. It translates to CASSSTRGQGQPQHF. Using reference TRBV7-2 and TRBJ1-5 for the parts outside the CDR3, the full variable domain is GAGVSQSPSNKVTEKGKDVELRCDPISGHTALYWYRQSLGQGLEFLIYFQGNSAPDKSGLPSDRFSAERTGGSVSTLTIQRTQQEDSAVYLCASSSTRGQGQPQHFGDGTRLSIL.

This clonotype appeared many times. The chain uses TRBV2 and TRBJ2-7; maybe TRBD2 (6 bases). Trimming pared 8 bases from V and 4 bases from J, leaving 18 bases between. This CDR3 contains 14 residues. Germline V gene sequence: CDR1 SNHLY, CDR2 FYNNEI. For the CDR3, the DNA is TGTGCCAGCTCGGAGGGTCTGCGGGGTTACGAGCAGTACTTC. The encoded protein is CASSEGLRGYEQYF.